This TCR beta chain was recovered during a study of blood T cell repertoires in COVID-19 (dated by TCRdb to 2018 to 2020). For the study in its entirety: Samples from collaborators originated in the United States, Italy and Spain and spanned both the acute and convalescent phases of COVID-19. The material from the prospective study consisted of cDNA or gDNA derived from T cells, B-cell-depleted T cells, or PBMCs. Deeply sampled blood TCRbeta repertoires from subjects exposed to, actively infected with, or recovered from COVID-19 were included in the dataset. A freely available public database, intended as a resource for researchers studying the immune response to SARS-CoV-2, is where the repertoires were released. The samples were drawn from the first 160 participants of the ongoing ImmuneRACE study and from over a thousand subjects provided by 6 global collaborators. A de-identified subject ID, COVID-19 status, age in years and sex were almost always included in the sample metadata. Where available, HLA class I and class II types were obtained from metadata supplied by the sample provider rather than from assay-based typing.

The immunoSEQ Assay, a bias-controlled multiplex PCR, was used to amplify TCRbeta CDR3 regions from genomic DNA. In the paper's pipeline: Within the assay, amplification of reference gene primers was used to estimate how many nucleated cells each sample contained. To quantify the absolute abundance of each unique TCRbeta CDR3 rearrangement, sequence reads were collapsed and filtered. For each sample, productive Simpson clonality was calculated as the square root of Simpson's diversity index over productive rearrangements. Sourced from immuneACCESS, this table was stored by TCRdb with only in-frame sequences that have V and J called. A share of the clones is absent; for the studies checked, an unresolved V gene accounts for under half, and the remainder has no known explanation. V and J calls and clone size follow that table, whereas D and trimming were derived from the DNA. For this sample there are 180,000 or so clones; about 80% appear just once. The biggest ten clones account for over 7.5% of the sample.

In regard to this clone: Which antigen it targets is not known. One base away there is no much larger clone; base qualities are not given.

Collaborating institutions collected whole blood in K2EDTA tubes following their own protocols. For TCRbeta analysis, collaborator samples were shipped as frozen whole blood, as isolated PBMCs, or as DNA extracted from either sample type. Results and caveats for the whole study, not just this receptor: The quantity of clinical and demographic metadata differed by source and by participant and was supplied without curation.

A distance of 17 bases separates the germline ends of V and J, which lose 5 bases and 6 bases respectively. The CDR3 spans 14 residues, from the cysteine through the phenylalanine. Kept here is only the CDR3 DNA, which spans 42 bases and is read in frame from base 1. CDR1 is given as SGHRS and CDR2 as YFSETQ, both from the germline V gene. The sequence came from an older woman with acute or convalescent COVID-19. The chain is assembled from TRBV5-1 and TRBJ2-5; no D gene is confidently identified. Sequenced: peripheral blood. Here is the DNA: TGCGCCAGCAGAGGTCAGGTCCCTCCCCAGACCCAGTACTTC. It translates as CASRGQVPPQTQYF.